The T cell receptor (beta chain) described here comes from a study of blood T cell repertoires in COVID-19. Study in general: Spain, Italy and the United States supplied samples that represented acute and convalescent COVID-19. The analysed material was cDNA or gDNA that came from T cells, B-cell-depleted T cells, or PBMCs.

Per the study methods: Amplification of reference gene primers was used by the study to estimate nucleated cell counts. TCRdb's copy holds only in-frame clones and misses some; the assay was immunoSEQ multiplex PCR. V and J calls and clone size are copied from that table; D and trimming were computed from the DNA. The sample shows around 50,000 clones, more than 75% of them seen only once. V lost 1 base to trimming and J lost 6 bases; unmatched junction nucleotides: 1. Germline V gene data show CDR1 as SGHRS and CDR2 as YFSETQ. This CDR3 has 13 residues. This clone was found a few times. Sequencing was performed on peripheral blood. This clonotype originated in a woman aged 80 or older with acute or convalescent COVID-19. This chain connects TRBV5-1 to TRBJ2-7; 10 nucleotides agree with TRBD2. CDR3 in amino acids: CASSLTSGVEQYF. As DNA, the CDR3 is TGCGCCAGCAGCTTGACTAGCGGGGTCGAGCAGTACTTC.